The 12 T cell receptor beta chains below were found in one sample sequenced in a study of cytomegalovirus exposure and HLA in healthy donors. TCRdb's table, derived via immunoSEQ multiplex PCR, lists solely in-frame clones and lacks some. This table has some 170,000 clones, roughly 89% appearing once. The sample was PBMCs. The receptors here all came from a woman between 18 and 29 years old in good health and CMV-seropositive.

The V call is TRBV19, the J call TRBJ2-7, with 11 bases matching TRBD1. The CDR3 consists of 16 residues. Trimming removed 4 bases from V and 3 bases from J; junction bases left unmatched: 8. In germline, CDR1 is LNHDA, CDR2 SQIVND (reference sequence). The CDR3 loop is CASSTQGQGALYEQYF. The CDR3 coding sequence is TGTGCCAGTAGTACTCAAGGACAGGGGGCTCTCTACGAGCAGTACTTC.

The genes are TRBV5-4 and TRBJ1-3, with D uncertain. Trimming left V 0 bases short and J 0 bases short, with 13 bases between. CDR1 is SGHNT, CDR2 YYREEE, per germline (reference sequence). This CDR3 is 17 amino acids long. The CDR3 loop is CASSLDGSATSGNTIYF. CDR3 DNA sequence: TGTGCCAGCAGCTTGGATGGGAGTGCCACCTCTGGAAACACCATATATTTT.

The V gene is TRBV2, the J gene TRBJ2-1; 14 nucleotides align to TRBD2. Germline V CDR1 and CDR2: SNHLY, FYNNEI. V dropped 6 bases and J dropped 5; count of bases not matched to a gene: 3. There are 15 residues in the CDR3. The chain's CDR3 is CASRPGLAGDNEQFF. The DNA for the CDR3 is TGTGCCAGCAGGCCGGGACTAGCGGGAGACAATGAGCAGTTCTTC.

The chain employs TRBV9 and TRBJ2-2, with D perhaps matching TRBD1 (5 bases). The CDR3 is made up of 14 amino acids. V lost 2 bases and J lost 3, with 8 bases in between. Germline assignment: CDR1 SGDLS and CDR2 YYNGEE. Here the CDR3 reads CASSVTGYTGELFF. The CDR3 DNA reads TGTGCCAGCAGCGTCACAGGTTACACCGGGGAGCTGTTTTTT.

The chain links TRBV15 to TRBJ2-5; the match to TRBD1 covers 9 bases. Germline V gene data show CDR1 as LNHNV and CDR2 as YYDKDF (reference sequence). The CDR3 is made up of 14 amino acids. After removal of 3 bases from V and 7 bases from J, the junction contained 6 bases not matched to a gene. The DNA of the CDR3 is TGTGCCACCAGCAGGGGATCGGGACAGGGGACCCAGTACTTC. Translating gives CATSRGSGQGTQYF.

This rearrangement joins TRBV6-5 to TRBJ1-5; possible D gene TRBD1, 6 bases. The CDR3 runs to 14 residues. The germline V and J ends were trimmed by 6 bases and 7 bases, with 16 bases remaining between them. Germline lookup yields CDR1 MNHEY and CDR2 SVGAGI. This CDR3 reads CASSPQGMGQPQHF. CDR3 nucleotide sequence: TGTGCCAGCAGCCCACAGGGTATGGGGCAGCCCCAGCATTTT.

The chain is built from TRBV27 and TRBJ2-3; tentatively, D is TRBD1 (7 bases). CDR1 is MNHEY, CDR2 SMNVEV, per germline (reference sequence). There are 14 residues in the CDR3. Trimming pared 4 bases from V and 2 bases from J, leaving 10 bases between. The CDR3 region has the DNA TGTGCCAGCAGTTGGAGGGGGCTCACAGATACGCAGTATTTT. Protein product: CASSWRGLTDTQYF.

The V and J genes are TRBV10-3 and TRBJ1-2; TRBD1 aligns across 8 bases. With V trimmed by 10 bases and J by 1 base, 5 bases remained unmatched. This CDR3 has 13 amino acids. In germline, CDR1 is ENHRY, CDR2 SYGVKD. The CDR3 loop reads CATRTGLNYGYTF. In nucleotides, the CDR3 is TGTGCCACCCGGACAGGGCTTAACTATGGCTACACCTTC.

The chain carries TRBV28 and TRBJ2-5, with D perhaps matching TRBD2 (5 bases). The CDR3 totals 13 residues. Trimming removed 5 bases at V and 4 bases at J, with 11 bases between. Germline loops: CDR1 MDHEN, CDR2 SYDVKM. DNA of the CDR3: TGTGCCAGCAGTCCCGGGGTGTCAGAGACCCAGTACTTC. Translated, it gives CASSPGVSETQYF.

This clone has only one observation. J is TRBJ1-5 and V is TRBV5-1, with 9 positions matching TRBD1. CDR3 size: 16 residues. Trimming took 2 bases from V and 5 from J; bases not matched to a gene: 8. Germline V gene data show CDR1 as SGHRS and CDR2 as YFSETQ. The DNA for the CDR3 is TGCGCCAGCAGCTTCTCTCCGACAGGGGGTTATCAGCCCCAGCATTTT. Its translation: CASSFSPTGGYQPQHF.

CDR3 amino acids: CASSATSWTGELFF. The CDR3, as DNA: TGTGCCAGCAGCGCGACTAGTTGGACCGGGGAGCTGTTTTTT. The rearrangement joins TRBV9 to TRBJ2-2; D perhaps matches TRBD2 (6 bases). This CDR3 has 14 residues. Germline V gives CDR1 SGDLS, CDR2 YYNGEE. Trimming shortened V by 3 bases and J by 5 bases, and 11 bases separated the two germline ends.

The chain uses TRBV6-1 and TRBJ2-1; a weak D match, TRBD1 (6 bases). The V end was cut by 3 bases, the J end by 0 bases, with 9 bases between. The germline CDR1 and CDR2 sequences are MNHNS and SASEGT. This CDR3 contains 15 residues. Written as DNA, the CDR3 is TGTGCCAGCAGTGACGGGACAAGCTCCTACAATGAGCAGTTCTTC. This sequence encodes CASSDGTSSYNEQFF.